This T cell receptor (beta chain) was sequenced in a study of long-term antiretroviral therapy in people with HIV. Investigators performed immunoSEQ version v3.0 at survey level. Sequencing used immunoSEQ multiplex PCR; TCRdb keeps in-frame clones, though not all of them. The sample carries some 25,000 clones, 80% to 90% recorded once. This CDR3 region has 12 residues. Germline assignment: CDR1 SNHLY and CDR2 FYNNEI. The germline V and J ends were trimmed by 11 bases and 5 bases, with 15 bases remaining between them. The receptor comes from a man aged 18-30 years with HIV. The source material was unsorted PBMCs, sampled 3 years after starting antiretroviral therapy. The chain employs TRBV2 and TRBJ1-1; D perhaps matches TRBD1 (6 bases). The CDR3 region is CAGARGGTEAFF. CDR3 nucleotide sequence: TGTGCCGGAGCCAGGGGAGGGACTGAAGCTTTCTTT.